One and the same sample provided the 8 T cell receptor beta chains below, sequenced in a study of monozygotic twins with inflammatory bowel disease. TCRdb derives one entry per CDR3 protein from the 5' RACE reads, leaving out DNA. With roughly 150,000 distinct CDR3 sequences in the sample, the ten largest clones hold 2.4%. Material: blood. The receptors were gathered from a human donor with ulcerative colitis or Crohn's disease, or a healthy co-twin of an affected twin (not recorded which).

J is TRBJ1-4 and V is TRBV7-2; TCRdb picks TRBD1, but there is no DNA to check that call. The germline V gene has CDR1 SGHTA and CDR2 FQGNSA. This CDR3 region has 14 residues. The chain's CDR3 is CASSGDRVLGKLFF.

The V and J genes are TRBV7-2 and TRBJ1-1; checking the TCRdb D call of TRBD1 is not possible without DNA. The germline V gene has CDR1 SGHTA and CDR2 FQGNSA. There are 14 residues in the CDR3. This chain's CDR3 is CASSYTRGGTEAFF. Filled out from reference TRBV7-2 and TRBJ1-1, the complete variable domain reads GAGVSQSPSNKVTEKGKDVELRCDPISGHTALYWYRQSLGQGLEFLIYFQGNSAPDKSGLPSDRFSAERTGGSVSTLTIQRTQQEDSAVYLCASSYTRGGTEAFFGQGTRLTVV.

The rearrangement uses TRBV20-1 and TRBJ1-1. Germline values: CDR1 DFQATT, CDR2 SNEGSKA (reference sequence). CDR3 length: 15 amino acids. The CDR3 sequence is CSARESADMNTEAFF.

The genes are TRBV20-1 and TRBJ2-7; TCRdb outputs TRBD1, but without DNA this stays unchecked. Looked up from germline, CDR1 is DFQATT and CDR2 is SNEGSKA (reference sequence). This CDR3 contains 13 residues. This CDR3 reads CSARDGAGDEQYF.

The CDR3 here is CATSDLGDRARDEQYF. This chain connects TRBV24-1 to TRBJ2-7; TCRdb lists TRBD1, though no DNA is available to test this call. Germline CDR1 is KGHDR and CDR2 is SFDVKD. The CDR3 is made up of 16 amino acids.

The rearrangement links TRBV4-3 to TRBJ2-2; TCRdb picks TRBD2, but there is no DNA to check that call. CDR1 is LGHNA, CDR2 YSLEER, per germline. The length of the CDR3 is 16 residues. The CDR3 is CASSQAGLAATGELFF.

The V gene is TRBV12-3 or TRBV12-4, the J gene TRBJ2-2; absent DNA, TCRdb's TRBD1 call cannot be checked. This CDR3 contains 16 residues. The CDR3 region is CASSFPGTGKVGELFF.

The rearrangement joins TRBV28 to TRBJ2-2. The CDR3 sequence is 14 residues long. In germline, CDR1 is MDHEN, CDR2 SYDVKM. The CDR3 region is CATKYRLNTGELFF.